This T cell receptor beta chain appears in the sequencing data of a study of T-cell reconstitution after alpha-beta-depleted transplantation in children. The TCRbeta library was prepared with unique molecular identifiers. MiXCR, run by TCRdb on the PCR reads, gives a single entry per CDR3 protein. Among about 980,000 distinct CDR3 sequences, 25% to 35% were seen once, and the ten largest hold under 30%. Study results and caveats: Expanded graft clones numbering several hundred reportedly gave rise to alpha-beta T cells about two months after transplant. It was newly produced T cells that mostly accounted for T-cell counts and diversity one year after transplant.

For this clonotype: Its antigen is undetermined.

Germline assignment: CDR1 DFQATT and CDR2 SNEGSKA (reference sequence). V lost 2 bases and J lost 8, with 9 bases in between. The length of the CDR3 is 12 residues. Material: PBMCs, mostly from graft donor cells, obtained 360 days after TCRalphabeta/CD19-depleted stem cell transplant. The V call is TRBV20-1, the J call TRBJ2-2; D remains unclear. The receptor's source is a boy less than two years old who had a stem cell transplant for SCID, so the T cells may come from the graft donor. The CDR3 DNA reads as TGCAGTGCTAGAAATGTTAGGGGGGAGCTGTTTTTT. Translated: CSARNVRGELFF.